Listed here is a single TCR beta chain. The antigen is not known. The germline V gene encodes CDR1 SEHNR and CDR2 FQNEAQ (reference sequence). The CDR3 totals 16 residues. V lost 7 bases and J lost 5; bases outside the gene matches: 15. CD45RO-negative cells were positively selected for CCR7, leaving out terminally differentiated effector memory CD45RA+ cells. Method: immunoSEQ multiplex PCR; TCRdb's copy keeps in-frame clones and lacks some. The sample has roughly 2 million clones, around 96% seen once; the top ten hold 1.1%. This entry is derived from a study of shared clonotypes between healthy human individuals. The study's findings and limits: Donor clonotype sharing was expected to depend on sequencing depth.

The TCR comes from a man between 18 and 29 years old in good health. The sample consisted of naive CD8+ T cells sorted from blood. This chain uses TRBV7-9 with TRBJ2-5; 8 nucleotides align to TRBD1. CDR3 residues: CASIDLIRTGTETQYF. The CDR3 nucleotides are TGTGCCAGCATTGATCTCATAAGGACAGGGACGGAGACCCAGTACTTC.